This T cell receptor beta chain is from a study of beta chain features in type 1 diabetes. Sampling consisted of one heparinised blood draw per donor, averaging around 100 mL. General study results and limits: Sampled from patients, naive, central memory and Treg TCRB repertoires appeared more similar than those sampled from healthy donors. TCRB CDR3 length was moderately but significantly reduced in all four CD4+ subsets of Type 1 diabetes patients.

On this clone: Antigen specificity is unknown.

The authors reverse transcribed all of the isolated RNA, so sequencing captured expressed TCRB transcripts. The protocol was immunoSEQ multiplex PCR, while the TCRdb copy is restricted to in-frame clones and leaves out a portion. The table records 120,000 or so clones, 17% of them present only once. This CDR3 contains 15 residues. Losses at the gene ends were 4 bases for V and 5 bases for J; bases not matched to a gene: 6. The germline V gene has CDR1 SGHDT and CDR2 YYEEEE. Sample: central memory CD4+ T cells from blood. The TCR was taken from a young man with type 1 diabetes. The chain recombines TRBV5-6 with TRBJ2-3, with 11 bases that match TRBD2. Written as DNA, the CDR3 is TGTGCCAGCAGCACCACTAGCGGGAGTGTAGATACGCAGTATTTT. This gives the protein CASSTTSGSVDTQYF.